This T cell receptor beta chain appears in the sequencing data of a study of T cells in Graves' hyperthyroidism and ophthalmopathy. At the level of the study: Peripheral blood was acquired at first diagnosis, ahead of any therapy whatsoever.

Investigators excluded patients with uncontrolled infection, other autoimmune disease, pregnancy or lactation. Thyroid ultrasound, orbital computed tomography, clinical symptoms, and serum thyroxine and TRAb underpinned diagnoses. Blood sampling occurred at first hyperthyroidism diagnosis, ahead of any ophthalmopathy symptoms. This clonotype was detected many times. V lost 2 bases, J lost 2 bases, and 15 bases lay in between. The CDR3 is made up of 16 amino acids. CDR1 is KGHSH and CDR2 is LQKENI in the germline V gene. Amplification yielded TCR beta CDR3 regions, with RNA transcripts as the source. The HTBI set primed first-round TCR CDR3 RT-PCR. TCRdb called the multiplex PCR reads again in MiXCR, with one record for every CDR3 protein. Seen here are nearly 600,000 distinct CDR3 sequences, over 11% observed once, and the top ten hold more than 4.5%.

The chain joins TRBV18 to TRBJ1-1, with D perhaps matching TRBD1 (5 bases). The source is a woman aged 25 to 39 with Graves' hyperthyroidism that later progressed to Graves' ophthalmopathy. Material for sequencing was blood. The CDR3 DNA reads TGTGCCAGCTCACCAGAGAGGCGACAGTTAAACACTGAAGCTTTCTTT. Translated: CASSPERRQLNTEAFF. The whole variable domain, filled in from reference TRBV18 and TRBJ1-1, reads NAGVMQNPRHLVRRRGQEARLRCSPMKGHSHVYWYRQLPEEGLKFMVYLQKENIIDESGMPKERFSAEFPKEGPSILRIQQVVRGDSAAYFCASSPERRQLNTEAFFGQGTRLTVV.